This T cell receptor (beta chain) was captured by sequencing in a study of T cells in Graves' hyperthyroidism and ophthalmopathy. Regarding the study as a whole: By a 13 V-J model, ophthalmopathy was set apart from stable hyperthyroidism.

Diagnoses were made from clinical symptoms, serum measures (thyroxine and TRAb), thyroid ultrasound and orbital computed tomography. This clonotype was observed many times. Its specificity is not known. The CDR3 runs 16 residues. The V end was cut by 5 bases, the J end by 2 bases, with 17 bases between. Germline loops: CDR1 SGHNT, CDR2 YENEEA. Amplified TCR beta CDR3 regions came from RNA transcripts. A first-round RT-PCR of the TCR CDR3 used the HTBI primer set. MiXCR was run by TCRdb on the multiplex PCR reads, yielding one entry per CDR3 protein. Of around 700,000 distinct CDR3 sequences detected, roughly a sixth appear once; the ten largest clones hold approximately 15%.

This chain uses TRBV11-3 with TRBJ2-3, with D perhaps TRBD1 or TRBD2 (6 bases each). The sequence came from a woman in her 50s with Graves' hyperthyroidism that later progressed to Graves' ophthalmopathy. The sample was blood. The CDR3 loop is CASSPRRGRNTDTQYF. The CDR3 DNA reads as TGTGCCAGCAGCCCCCGGAGGGGGAGGAACACAGATACGCAGTATTTT. Supplemented by reference TRBV11-3 and TRBJ2-3, the full variable domain reads EAGVVQSPRYKIIEKKQPVAFWCNPISGHNTLYWYLQNLGQGPELLIRYENEEAVDDSQLPKDRFSAERLKGVDSTLKIQPAELGDSAVYLCASSPRRGRNTDTQYFGPGTRLTVL.